These 24 T cell receptor beta chains were all obtained from the same sample, sequenced in a study of cytomegalovirus exposure and HLA in healthy donors. The primer mix had 60 Vbeta and 13 Jbeta primers. The data were produced by immunoSEQ multiplex PCR, yet TCRdb's version contains in-frame clones alone and is incomplete. Found here are about 120,000 clones, around three quarters of them singletons; the top ten hold around 5.5%. Sequencing input: PBMCs. Receptors were obtained from a man aged 18 to 30 in good health and CMV-seropositive.

The chain recombines TRBV7-2 with TRBJ1-3; no clear D. V lost 7 bases and J lost 0, with 7 bases in between. The CDR3 sequence is 13 residues long. Germline CDR1 reads SGHTA; CDR2 reads FQGNSA. CDR3 DNA: TGTGCCAGCACATTTAGCTCTGGAAACACCATATATTTT. Amino acid sequence: CASTFSSGNTIYF.

The chain carries TRBV6-5 and TRBJ2-7; 7 bases are shared with TRBD1. With V trimmed by 2 bases and J by 3 bases, 4 bases remained unmatched. The CDR3 totals 14 residues. CDR1 and CDR2 (germline): MNHEY, SVGAGI. CDR3 nucleotide sequence: TGTGCCAGCAGTTACGGGACAGCAGACTACGAGCAGTACTTC. Translated, it gives CASSYGTADYEQYF.

The chain combines TRBV28 with TRBJ2-7; 7 nucleotides agree with TRBD2. The V segment lost 8 bases and the J segment 0 bases; nucleotides outside the gene matches: 1. CDR3 size: 12 residues. Germline loops: CDR1 MDHEN, CDR2 SYDVKM. The CDR3 DNA is TGTGCCAGCGAGCGGGACTCCTACGAGCAGTACTTC. It codes for CASERDSYEQYF. The variable domain in full, completed from reference TRBV28 and TRBJ2-7, reads DVKVTQSSRYLVKRTGEKVFLECVQDMDHENMFWYRQDPGLGLRLIYFSYDVKMKEKGDIPEGYSVSREKKERFSLILESASTNQTSMYLCASERDSYEQYFGPGTRLTVT.

This chain joins TRBV7-6 and TRBJ1-2, with 10 bases aligning to TRBD1. This CDR3 comprises 14 residues. J gave up 4 bases and V 1 base, and 0 bases lay outside the gene matches. Germline V gives CDR1 SGHVS, CDR2 FNYEAQ. CDR3 loop: CASSLGQGAYGYTF. Here the CDR3 DNA reads TGTGCCAGCAGCTTAGGACAGGGGGCCTATGGCTACACCTTC.

The chain uses TRBV27 and TRBJ1-2, with D tentatively TRBD1 (6 bases). CDR1 and CDR2 from the germline V gene are MNHEY and SMNVEV (reference sequence). The CDR3 consists of 15 residues. Trimming shortened V by 6 bases and J by 4 bases, and 18 bases separated the two germline ends. The CDR3 sequence: CASSYLGQSPYGYTF. The CDR3 region has the DNA TGTGCCAGCAGCTACCTCGGACAGAGTCCCTATGGCTACACCTTC.

The chain couples TRBV6-1 to TRBJ2-5; 7 bases agree with TRBD2. Germline CDR1 is MNHNS and CDR2 is SASEGT. V lost 6 bases and J lost 5; bases outside the gene matches: 6. CDR3 length equals 13 residues. CDR3 bases: TGTGCCAGCAGCAATTGGGGGGGGGAGACCCAGTACTTC. Translating gives CASSNWGGETQYF.

The sample holds one count of this clone. The CDR3 is CATSRVRENTEAFF. In DNA, the CDR3 is TGTGCCACCAGCAGAGTACGGGAGAACACTGAAGCTTTCTTT. The chain recombines TRBV15 with TRBJ1-1; D gene ambiguous. Trimming pared 1 base from V and 1 base from J, leaving 7 bases between. Germline V gives CDR1 LNHNV, CDR2 YYDKDF (reference sequence). The CDR3 loop spans 14 amino acids.

The chain links TRBV11-3 to TRBJ2-2; unclear D gene. Per germline, CDR1 SGHNT and CDR2 YENEEA. Trimming left V 2 bases short and J 3 bases short, with 4 bases between. The CDR3 is made up of 13 amino acids. CDR3 sequence: CASSLSDTGELFF. DNA of the CDR3: TGTGCCAGCAGCTTATCGGACACCGGGGAGCTGTTTTTT.

The CDR3 bases are TGTGCCTGGAGCGAAGCTAGCGGCACAGATACGCAGTATTTT. Its translation: CAWSEASGTDTQYF. The chain employs TRBV30 and TRBJ2-3; possibly TRBD2 for D (6 bases). Trimming removed 3 bases from V and 1 base from J, with 11 bases in between. From germline, CDR1 is GTSNPN and CDR2 SVGIG (reference sequence). The CDR3 has 14 residues.

The V and J genes are TRBV27 and TRBJ2-1; unclear D gene. Trimming removed 5 bases at V and 3 bases at J, with 2 bases between. Germline lookup yields CDR1 MNHEY and CDR2 SMNVEV (reference sequence). The length of the CDR3 is 11 residues. The CDR3 DNA is TGTGCCAGCAGTCTCTACAATGAGCAGTTCTTC. This gives the protein CASSLYNEQFF.

V is TRBV29-1 and J is TRBJ2-5; 7 bases line up with TRBD1. Germline V gives CDR1 SQVTM, CDR2 ANQGSEA. This CDR3 spans 13 amino acids. Trimming cost V 2 bases and J 5 bases; bases outside gene matches: 5. The CDR3 is CSVEPGGGETQYF. The CDR3 DNA follows: TGCAGCGTTGAACCAGGGGGTGGGGAGACCCAGTACTTC.

This clone was detected only once. The rearrangement links TRBV10-1 to TRBJ2-7, with TRBD2 as a possible D gene (5 bases). Trimming stripped 9 bases from V and 1 base from J, with 13 bases between. The CDR3 contains 13 residues. Germline CDR1 reads WNHNN; CDR2 reads SYGVQD (reference sequence). CDR3 nucleotide sequence: TGCGCCAGTAGCAAGGGCGGGTCCTACGAGCAGTACTTC. Protein: CASSKGGSYEQYF.

The genes are TRBV6-6 and TRBJ1-2; 9 bases line up with TRBD1. The ends lost 5 bases at V and 7 bases at J; junction bases unmatched: 5. The CDR3 extends over 13 amino acids. Germline V gives CDR1 MNHNY, CDR2 SVGAGI (reference sequence). The CDR3 loop reads CASSPQGAFGYTF. The CDR3 coding sequence is TGTGCCAGCAGTCCACAGGGGGCCTTTGGCTACACCTTC.

The chain joins TRBV28 to TRBJ1-4, with D maybe TRBD1 (6 bases). Between the trimmed V and J ends, which lost 4 bases and 7 bases, there was a span of 13 bases. The CDR3 is 14 residues long. CDR1 is MDHEN and CDR2 is SYDVKM in the germline V gene. CDR3 residues: CASSSTGLGEKLFF. The CDR3 DNA sequence: TGTGCCAGCAGTTCCACAGGGTTAGGTGAAAAACTGTTTTTT.

The chain combines TRBV18 with TRBJ1-4, with 9 bases lining up with TRBD1. With V trimmed by 2 bases and J by 8 bases, 9 bases remained unmatched. This CDR3 is built from 16 residues. Germline V gene data show CDR1 as KGHSH and CDR2 as LQKENI. The CDR3 sequence: CASSPTGQGVREKLFF. DNA for the CDR3: TGTGCCAGCTCACCAACGGGACAGGGAGTGAGGGAAAAACTGTTTTTT.

The V gene is TRBV27, the J gene TRBJ2-3; D possibly corresponds to TRBD1 (5 bases). This CDR3 has 14 amino acids. V dropped 2 bases and J dropped 5 bases, with 11 bases sitting between them. The germline V gene encodes CDR1 MNHEY and CDR2 SMNVEV (reference sequence). The chain's CDR3 is CASSLNRFGDTQYF. CDR3 sequence (DNA): TGTGCCAGCAGTTTAAACAGGTTTGGAGATACGCAGTATTTT.

The chain has TRBV7-9 and TRBJ2-5; D is uncertain. Germline CDR1 and CDR2: SEHNR and FQNEAQ (reference sequence). V shed 1 base and J shed 0 bases, with 6 bases lying between them. The CDR3 covers 14 residues. This CDR3 reads CASSLVGHQETQYF. The CDR3 nucleotides read TGTGCCAGCAGCTTAGTTGGGCACCAAGAGACCCAGTACTTC.

V usage is TRBV7-2 and J usage is TRBJ2-7; weak D call: TRBD2 (5 bases). This CDR3 contains 14 residues. Trimming removed 4 bases at V and 0 bases at J, with 10 bases between. Germline V CDR1 and CDR2: SGHTA, FQGNSA. The CDR3 bases are TGTGCCAGCAGCTCTACGGGGAGCTCCTACGAGCAGTACTTC. Protein sequence: CASSSTGSSYEQYF.

This chain joins TRBV27 and TRBJ2-5; the D is unclear. V gave up 4 bases and J gave up 1 base, with 7 bases separating them. Germline-derived CDR1 and CDR2 are MNHEY and SMNVEV (reference sequence). The CDR3 has 13 residues. The DNA for the CDR3 is TGTGCCAGCAGTTCCGTTCGCCAAGAGACCCAGTACTTC. Translated, it gives CASSSVRQETQYF.

The V gene is TRBV30, the J gene TRBJ1-5; D is perhaps TRBD1 (6 bases). Trimming removed 4 bases at V and 4 bases at J, with 11 bases between. Germline lookup yields CDR1 GTSNPN and CDR2 SVGIG (reference sequence). This CDR3 spans 13 amino acids. Written as DNA, the CDR3 is TGTGCCTGGAAACAGGGAAGAAATCAGCCCCAGCATTTT. Residues: CAWKQGRNQPQHF.

The chain joins TRBV7-9 to TRBJ1-5; 9 nucleotides line up with TRBD1. Germline V gene data show CDR1 as SEHNR and CDR2 as FQNEAQ (reference sequence). This CDR3 has 16 amino acids. The trim removed 5 bases at V and 6 bases at J, leaving 11 bases unmatched. The DNA for the CDR3 is TGTGCCAGCAGCCGGGCCGGACAGGGGTGGACTCAGCCCCAGCATTTT. The encoded protein is CASSRAGQGWTQPQHF.

This clone turned up a few times. In DNA form, the CDR3 reads TGTGCCTGGAGTGGGGACAGGGGGGGAGAGACCCAGTACTTC. This translates into CAWSGDRGGETQYF. The V call is TRBV30, the J call TRBJ2-5; 11 bases align to TRBD1. This CDR3 region has 14 residues. Trimming at V came to 1 base and at J to 4 bases, leaving 2 bases not matched to a gene. Germline V gives CDR1 GTSNPN, CDR2 SVGIG (reference sequence).

The chain is built from TRBV7-6 and TRBJ2-7; 7 positions agree with TRBD1. CDR1 and CDR2 from the germline V gene are SGHVS and FNYEAQ. The junction had 8 bases not matched to a gene; V was cut back by 1 base and J by 5 bases. CDR3 length: 15 residues. The CDR3: CASSLGPTGVHEQYF. In DNA form, the CDR3 reads TGTGCCAGCAGCTTAGGCCCCACAGGGGTACACGAGCAGTACTTC.

This clone turned up a few times. The chain employs TRBV5-1 and TRBJ1-2; D gene ambiguous. Per germline, CDR1 SGHRS and CDR2 YFSETQ. Trimming pared 0 bases from V and 6 bases from J, leaving 9 bases between. This CDR3 is built from 13 residues. CDR3 region: CASSLGLGDGYTF. The CDR3 region has the DNA TGCGCCAGCAGCTTGGGCTTGGGAGATGGCTACACCTTC.